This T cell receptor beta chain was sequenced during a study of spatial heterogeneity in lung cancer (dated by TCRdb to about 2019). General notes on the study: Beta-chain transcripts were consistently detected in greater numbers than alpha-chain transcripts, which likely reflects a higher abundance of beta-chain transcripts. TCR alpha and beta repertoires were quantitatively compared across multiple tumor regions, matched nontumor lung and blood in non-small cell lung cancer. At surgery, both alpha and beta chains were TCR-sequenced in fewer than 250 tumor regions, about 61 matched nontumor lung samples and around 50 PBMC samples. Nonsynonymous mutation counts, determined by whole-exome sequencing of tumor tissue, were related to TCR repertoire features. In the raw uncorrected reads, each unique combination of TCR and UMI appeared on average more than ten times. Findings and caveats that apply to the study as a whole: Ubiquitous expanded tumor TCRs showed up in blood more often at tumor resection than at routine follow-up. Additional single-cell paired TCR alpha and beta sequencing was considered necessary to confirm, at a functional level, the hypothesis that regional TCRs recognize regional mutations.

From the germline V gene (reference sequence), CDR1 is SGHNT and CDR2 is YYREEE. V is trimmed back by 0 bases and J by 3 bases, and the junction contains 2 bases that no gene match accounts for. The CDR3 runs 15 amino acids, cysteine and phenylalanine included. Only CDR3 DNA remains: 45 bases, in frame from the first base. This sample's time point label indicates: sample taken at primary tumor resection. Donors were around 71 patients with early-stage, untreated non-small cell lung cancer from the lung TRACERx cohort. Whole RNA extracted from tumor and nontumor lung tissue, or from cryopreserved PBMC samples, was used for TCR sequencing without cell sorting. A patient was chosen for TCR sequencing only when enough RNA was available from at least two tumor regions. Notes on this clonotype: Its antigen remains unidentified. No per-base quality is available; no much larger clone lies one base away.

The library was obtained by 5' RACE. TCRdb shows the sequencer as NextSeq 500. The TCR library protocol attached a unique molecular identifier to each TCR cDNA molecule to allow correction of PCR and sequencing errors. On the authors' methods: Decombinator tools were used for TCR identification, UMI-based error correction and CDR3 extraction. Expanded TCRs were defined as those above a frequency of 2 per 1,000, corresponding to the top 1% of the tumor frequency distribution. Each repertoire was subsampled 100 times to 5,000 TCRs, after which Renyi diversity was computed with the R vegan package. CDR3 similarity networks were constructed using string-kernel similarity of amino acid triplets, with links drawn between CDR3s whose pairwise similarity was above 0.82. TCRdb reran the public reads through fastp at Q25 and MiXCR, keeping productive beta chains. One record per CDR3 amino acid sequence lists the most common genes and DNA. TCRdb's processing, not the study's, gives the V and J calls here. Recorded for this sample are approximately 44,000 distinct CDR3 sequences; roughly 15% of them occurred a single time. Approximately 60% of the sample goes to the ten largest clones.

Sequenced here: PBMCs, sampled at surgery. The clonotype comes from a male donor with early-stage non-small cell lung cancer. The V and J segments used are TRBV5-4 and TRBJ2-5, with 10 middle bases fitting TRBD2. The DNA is TGTGCCAGCAGCTTGGGCCTAGCGGGGGAAGAGACCCAGTACTTC. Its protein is CASSLGLAGEETQYF.